Listed below are T cell receptor beta chains from one sample, sequenced in a study of post-analysis software for immune sequencing data. TCRdb processed the PCR reads anew with MiXCR; each CDR3 protein has one entry. The data contain roughly 730,000 distinct CDR3 sequences, just under 30% of them singletons. The sample taken for sequencing was blood. Every receptor here comes from a girl aged 5-17 years with multiple sclerosis. Both conserved end residues are part of each CDR3. The D gene is left open where the match is weak. Clone size is not always given. Where it is, it says once, few, many or a class for expanded clones.

J gene	clone size	V gene	D gene	CDR3 DNA	CDR3 protein
TRBJ2-7	many	TRBV2	-	TGTGCCAGCACCCCAGGGACCGCCCGTTCCGAGCAGTACTTC	CASTPGTARSEQYF
TRBJ2-7	many	TRBV10-3	-	TGTGCCATCAGAGTCGATCCGGGACACCTCTACGAGCAGTACTTC	CAIRVDPGHLYEQYF
TRBJ1-2	-	TRBV12-3/TRBV12-4	-	TGTGCCAGCACTCCTTATACTAACTATGGCTACACCTTC	CASTPYTNYGYTF
TRBJ2-4	few	TRBV20-1	TRBD1	TGCAGTGCTAGGGCACAGGGGGCCGGGGCCAAAAACATTCAGTACTTC	CSARAQGAGAKNIQYF
TRBJ2-1	-	TRBV11-2	TRBD2	TGTGCCAGCAGCTGGGAGGGGAGCTCCTACAATGAGCAGTTCTTC	CASSWEGSSYNEQFF
TRBJ2-7	-	TRBV12-3/TRBV12-4	-	TGTGCCAGCAGTTATCGTCTCGAGCAGTACTTC	CASSYRLEQYF
TRBJ1-4	few	TRBV7-9	TRBD1	TGTTATACAGGGGGTGAAAAACTGTTTTTT	CYTGGEKLFF
TRBJ1-4	-	TRBV4-1	-	TGCGCCAGCAGCCAAGTCCGGGTTCTCAATGAAAAACTGTTTTTT	CASSQVRVLNEKLFF
TRBJ2-3	-	TRBV20-1	TRBD2	TGCAGTGCGAGAGTAGGAGGGCTAGCGGGGGTTGTAAATACGCAGTATTTT	CSARVGGLAGVVNTQYF
TRBJ2-1	-	TRBV18	-	TGTGCCAGCTCCGAGCTTAATGAGCAGTTCTTC	CASSELNEQFF
TRBJ2-1	-	TRBV11-3	TRBD1	TGTGCCAGCAGCCCCGGGACAGGGCACGTAGATGAGCAGTTCTTC	CASSPGTGHVDEQFF
TRBJ2-5	-	TRBV5-1	TRBD1	TGCGCCAGCACCCTTGCAGGGGGCGCACAGACCCAGTACTTC	CASTLAGGAQTQYF
TRBJ1-5	-	TRBV12-3/TRBV12-4	-	TGTGCCAGCAGCCCCCTGGTGGGGAACGGCAATCAGCCCCAGCATTTT	CASSPLVGNGNQPQHF
TRBJ1-2	few	TRBV6-1	-	TGTGCCAGCACCCAAACCCGGACAGACAATGGCTACACCTTC	CASTQTRTDNGYTF
TRBJ2-1	many	TRBV6-5	TRBD1	TGTGCCAGCAGGGGACAGGGGGCATACAATGAGCAGTTCTTC	CASRGQGAYNEQFF
TRBJ1-1	-	TRBV9	-	TGTGCCAGCAGCCCCACGGCGGGGGGCACTGAAGCTTTCTTT	CASSPTAGGTEAFF
TRBJ2-7	-	TRBV28	-	TGTGCCAGCAGTTTATCGGGCCTCCGCGAGCAGTACTTC	CASSLSGLREQYF
TRBJ2-2	few	TRBV7-9	-	TGTGCCAGCAGCTCAGCGGCCGGGGAGCTGTTTTTT	CASSSAAGELFF
TRBJ2-3	many	TRBV9	-	TGTGCCAGCAGCGTAGGTGCAGGGGACTACACAGATACGCAGTATTTT	CASSVGAGDYTDTQYF
TRBJ1-5	-	TRBV15	-	TGTGCCACCAGCAGAGATGGGCAGGGGAATCAGCCCCAGCATTTT	CATSRDGQGNQPQHF
TRBJ1-2	few	TRBV29-1	TRBD1	TGCAGCGTGGAAGACAGGGACTCGGATGGCTACACCTTC	CSVEDRDSDGYTF
TRBJ1-2	few	TRBV20-1	-	TGCAGTGCTCCCCCGCAGGTTCTCTATGGCTACACCTTC	CSAPPQVLYGYTF
TRBJ2-1	-	TRBV6-2/TRBV6-3	TRBD1	TGTGCCAGCAGTTACGACAGGGGATTTTACAATGAGCAGTTCTTC	CASSYDRGFYNEQFF
TRBJ1-2	-	TRBV15	-	TGTGCCACCAGCAGAGATCGGCTGGGCTATGGCTACACCTTC	CATSRDRLGYGYTF
TRBJ2-1	few	TRBV11-2	-	TGTGCCAGCAGCACCAGCCGGACGGTCCCCCTTTGGTCCTACAATGAGCAGTTCTTC	CASSTSRTVPLWSYNEQFF
TRBJ2-5	few	TRBV20-1	-	TGCAGTGCTAGATACGGGGGGCCAGATATCCCAAGGTCGGAGACCCAGTACTTC	CSARYGGPDIPRSETQYF
TRBJ2-7	few	TRBV9	TRBD2	TGTGCCAGCAGCGAAGGACTAGCGGGAACCTACGAGCAGTACTTC	CASSEGLAGTYEQYF
TRBJ1-2	-	TRBV20-1	-	TGCAGTGCCCCCCTTCCCGGTTCGTATGGCTACACCTTC	CSAPLPGSYGYTF
TRBJ2-1	few	TRBV20-1	TRBD1	TGCAGTGCCGATAAAACCGGGACAGTCAGGTTCTTC	CSADKTGTVRFF
TRBJ2-2	-	TRBV24-1	TRBD1	TGTGCCACCAGTGAACCCGGGACAGGGGCGGTCGGGGAGCTGTTTTTT	CATSEPGTGAVGELFF
TRBJ2-1	-	TRBV11-2	-	TGTGCCAGCACAGGGGTCTACAATGAGCAGTTCTTC	CASTGVYNEQFF
TRBJ2-5	-	TRBV4-1	TRBD2	TGCGCCAGCAGCCAAGGACTAGCGTTAGAGACCCAGTACTTC	CASSQGLALETQYF
TRBJ2-4	-	TRBV5-5	TRBD2	TGTGCCAGCAGCGCCCGGACTAGCGGGAGTTTCCCCCCAAACATTCAGTACTTC	CASSARTSGSFPPNIQYF
TRBJ1-4	-	TRBV2	-	TGTGCCAGCACGGCGGCTTCGACTAATGAAAAACTGTTTTTT	CASTAASTNEKLFF